This paragraph covers one T cell receptor beta chain sequence. Its antigen is unknown. MiXCR, run by TCRdb on the reads, gives a single entry per CDR3 protein. The sample yields 150,000 to 160,000 distinct CDR3 sequences, less than 25% seen once. This entry is derived from a study of T cell repertoires in cytomegalovirus infection. Study-level points and caveats: Frequencies of public TCR beta families were cumulated, and this identified carriers of CMV plus the relevant HLA. Predominance within the ex vivo response was attributable to HLA-C-restricted CMV-specific TCR beta clonotypes.

The source material was PBMCs. The sequence came from a human donor in good health (CMV status not recorded). Some clones in this sample may be carry-over from other donors' samples.

CDR3 nucleotide sequence: TGTGCCAGCAGCTTAGGTACCTTGGTGGGGAACCAAGAGACCCAGTACTTC. This gives the protein CASSLGTLVGNQETQYF. The chain links TRBV11-2 to TRBJ2-5, with no clear D. The CDR3 runs to 17 residues. V shed 1 base and J shed 0 bases, with 15 bases lying between them. Per germline, CDR1 SGHAT and CDR2 FQNNGV.